This TCR beta chain came from a study of OX40 agonist ivuxolimab in advanced cancers. The repertoire was sequenced with immunoSEQ multiplex PCR; TCRdb's copy has only in-frame clones and lacks some. The top ten clones hold roughly 7% of a sample with more than 12,000 clones, about 83% of them seen once. The CDR3 totals 12 residues. V shed 4 bases and J shed 7 bases, with 10 bases lying between them. Germline loops: CDR1 SEHNR, CDR2 FQNEAQ (reference sequence). As concerns this clone: Its antigen is unidentified.

Regarding the study as a whole: Partly responding patients at 0.1-3.0 mg/kg showed some of the smallest clonal expansion. The mean number of expanded clones was higher in CD8+ T cells than in CD4+.

The starting material was CD4+ or CD8+ T cells sorted from blood, obtained in a trial of the OX40 agonist ivuxolimab. This chain connects TRBV7-9 to TRBJ1-2; D might be TRBD1 (5 bases). The source is an adult with an advanced solid tumor such as melanoma, head and neck, liver or kidney cancer. The CDR3 DNA sequence: TGTGCCAGCAGCTCAGGGAGGGTTGGCTACACCTTC. Protein: CASSSGRVGYTF.